These 10 T cell receptor beta chains came from one sample sequenced in a study of blood T cell repertoires in COVID-19. Data came from immunoSEQ multiplex PCR; TCRdb stores just in-frame clones and leaves some out. The table has about 150,000 clones, approximately 87% seen once; the top ten hold 4%. Material: peripheral blood. Receptor source: a woman in her 70s with acute or convalescent COVID-19.

The J gene is TRBJ2-1, the V gene TRBV24-1; D not resolved. The CDR3 sequence is 16 residues long. V dropped 4 bases and J dropped 0 bases, with 12 bases sitting between them. Looked up from germline, CDR1 is KGHDR and CDR2 is SFDVKD. In DNA form, the CDR3 reads TGTGCCACCAGTGAACAAACTCCGGGCTCCTACAATGAGCAGTTCTTC. Amino acid sequence: CATSEQTPGSYNEQFF.

The rearrangement links TRBV14 to TRBJ2-1, with 8 bases identical to TRBD2. The V gene's germline CDR1 is SGHDN and CDR2 FVKESK. The CDR3 runs to 17 residues. The J segment lost 5 bases and the V segment lost 4 bases, leaving 13 bases of the junction unmatched. For the CDR3, the DNA is TGTGCCAGCAGCCCTATCGGTGCCCAGCGGGGGAACAATGAGCAGTTCTTC. This sequence encodes CASSPIGAQRGNNEQFF.

The chain joins TRBV19 to TRBJ2-2, with a possible D match to TRBD2 (5 bases). In germline, CDR1 is LNHDA, CDR2 SQIVND (reference sequence). The CDR3 runs to 11 residues. V was clipped by 7 bases and J by 7 bases, with 7 bases between them. CDR3 region: CASNRDGELFF. The DNA of the CDR3 is TGTGCCAGTAACCGGGACGGGGAGCTGTTTTTT.

This clone was recorded a few times. This chain uses TRBV7-6 with TRBJ2-2; 9 positions agree with TRBD1. Trimming removed 2 bases from V and 4 bases from J; junction bases left unmatched: 5. The CDR3 length is 16 residues. Germline CDR1 reads SGHVS; CDR2 reads FNYEAQ. CDR3 sequence reads: CASSLRDRAATGELFF. For the CDR3, the DNA is TGTGCCAGCAGCTTAAGGGACAGGGCGGCCACCGGGGAGCTGTTTTTT. The complete variable domain, with remaining parts taken from reference TRBV7-6 and TRBJ2-2, reads GAGVSQSPRYKVTKRGQDVALRCDPISGHVSLYWYRQALGQGPEFLTYFNYEAQQDKSGLPNDRFSAERPEGSISTLTIQRTEQRDSAMYRCASSLRDRAATGELFFGEGSRLTVL.

This clone was observed a few times. CDR3 DNA sequence: TGTGCCAGCAGATCCCCCCGGGACAGGGCCACAGATACGCAGTATTTT. Its protein product is CASRSPRDRATDTQYF. The chain links TRBV7-2 to TRBJ2-3; 9 nucleotides line up with TRBD1. Germline V gives CDR1 SGHTA, CDR2 FQGNSA. This CDR3 region has 16 residues. Trimming at V came to 6 bases and at J to 2 bases, leaving 9 bases not matched to a gene.

The J gene is TRBJ2-1, the V gene TRBV7-6, with TRBD2 matching 14 bases. The CDR3 is made up of 16 amino acids. The germline CDR1 and CDR2 sequences are SGHVS and FNYEAQ. V dropped 5 bases and J dropped 16; count of bases not matched to a gene: 16. The CDR3 coding sequence is TGTGCCAGCAGCCCCGGTACCGGGACTAGCGGGAGCCCGGCTTTCTTC. This sequence encodes CASSPGTGTSGSPAFF.

This chain links TRBV5-1 with TRBJ2-7; TRBD1 aligns across 11 bases. The V segment lost 4 bases and the J segment 0 bases; nucleotides outside the gene matches: 12. The CDR3 is 18 residues long. Germline CDR1 is SGHRS and CDR2 is YFSETQ. CDR3 region: CASSLAPGTGGFSYEQYF. The DNA for the CDR3 is TGCGCCAGCAGCCTCGCCCCCGGGACAGGGGGTTTCTCCTACGAGCAGTACTTC.

This chain uses TRBV25-1 with TRBJ2-1; D is perhaps TRBD2 (5 bases). The V gene lost 2 bases and the J gene lost 2 bases, with 10 bases spanning the gap. The CDR3 totals 15 residues. CDR1 MGHDK and CDR2 SYGVNS come from the germline V gene. CDR3 DNA: TGTGCCAGCAGTGAAGCACCAGCGGCCTACAATGAGCAGTTCTTC. Translating it yields CASSEAPAAYNEQFF.

This clone was detected only a few times. The chain recombines TRBV27 with TRBJ2-2, with D perhaps matching TRBD1 (6 bases). This CDR3 is built from 13 residues. The V gene's germline CDR1 is MNHEY and CDR2 SMNVEV (reference sequence). V dropped 7 bases and J dropped 2 bases, with 8 bases sitting between them. Written as DNA, the CDR3 is TGTGCCAGCAAGGGACAAAACACCGGGGAGCTGTTTTTT. This codes for CASKGQNTGELFF.

Here the CDR3 reads CASSPENYGYTF. CDR3 coding DNA: TGCGCCAGCAGCCCGGAGAACTATGGCTACACCTTC. The rearrangement links TRBV5-1 to TRBJ1-2, with D hard to call. CDR1 SGHRS and CDR2 YFSETQ come from the germline V gene. CDR3 size: 12 residues. The V end lost 4 bases, the J end lost 2 bases, and 6 bases lay between the germline ends.